This T cell receptor (beta chain) derives from a study of cytomegalovirus exposure and HLA in healthy donors (dated by TCRdb to the late 2010s). Concerning the study at large: An earlier analysis of roughly 500 of the donors reported 276 Gb of sequence data and 120 million or so unique TCR beta sequences from about 200 million T cells. An early release covering about 600 HLA-typed donors comprised around 300 gigabases of sequencing data and tens of millions of unique TCR sequences. Among the approximately 430 genotyped donors, around 81% belonged to the genetic ancestry cluster associated with self-reported Caucasian donors. The study aimed to test whether cataloging public T cell receptors could reveal signatures of past pathogen exposure. The study profiled the T cell repertoires of 550 to 700 subjects by immunosequencing and related them to cytomegalovirus serostatus. Besides the first cohort of hundreds of subjects, a separate validation cohort made up of around 120 different subjects was used. High-throughput TCR immunosequencing, statistical association of individual TCRs with disease status, and machine learning were combined to predict cytomegalovirus infection status. A later analysis re-examined previously published TCR beta repertoires from more than 650 donors and added high-resolution HLA genotyping to investigate patterns of TCR occurrence. In the later analysis, no new phenotypic data were used to find candidate immune exposures; instead, reliance was placed on TCR beta sequences and their occurrence across donors. To decide whether each TCR beta V gene segment behaved as functional or pseudogenic, an earlier analysis of over 500 of the donors relied on high-throughput TCR beta sequencing. Donor age, sex, ethnicity and CMV serostatus were compiled alongside the repertoire data. Genome-wide SNP genotypes for about 65% of the 666 donors were used in a later genetic analysis, which treated that subset as a discovery cohort. All discovery cohort repertoires had been generated using a single sequencing platform. Class I and class II HLA loci were covered by the typing at four-digit resolution. Typing coverage differed by locus: A, B, C, DRB1 and DQB1 were typed in roughly 620-640 donors, DQA1 in roughly 510, DPA1 in 600 to 610, and DPB1 in 450 to 490. Four or five DR-DQ haplotypes were handled as single units for association and clustering because linkage in the cohort was strong. Among about 410 genotyped donors of the cohort, an average of roughly 230,000 unique TCR beta nucleotide sequences was sequenced per donor, of which about 19% were non-productive. The research as a whole found: Correlated functional status among segregating V segments might reflect linkage disequilibrium, but an unknown experimental factor could not be ruled out. The study gave a list of some 150 TCR beta chains associated with cytomegalovirus. In a later analysis, most CMV-associated TCR beta chains were found to appear HLA-restricted, with HLA associations seemingly driven largely by CMV exposure. For the cohort, immune exposure information was limited to CMV serostatus. Because some donors lacked HLA typing at each locus, the association tests relied only on the typed subset. Specific HLA alleles were associated with 16,951 TCR beta sequences at a false discovery rate of 0.05 in a later analysis. The sequencing pipeline was judged likely to have produced a cluster of highly shared sequence variants as a technical artifact. In a later analysis, HLA-associated TCR beta chains showed more clonal expansion and lower generation probabilities than non-associated chains that were equally common. In an earlier analysis of a few hundred of the donors, most TCR beta V segments were observed in productive rearrangements about 87% or about 30% of the time, broadly matching IMGT annotations. Compared with the approximately 600-donor mean, donors in an Asian-associated ancestry cluster had fewer N-insertions in productive TCRs, according to a later genetic analysis. The authors suggested that the approach could potentially be generalized to other disease states and immunological phenotypes. A later analysis reported that several top co-occurrence clusters appeared linked to parvovirus B19, influenza, CMV and Epstein-Barr virus. In this cohort, only TCR beta chains were sequenced, and detectable features were limited by the absence of alpha or paired-chain data. In vitro tests confirmed that three of the cytomegalovirus-associated TCR beta chains recognize cytomegalovirus antigens. The earlier analysis of some 540 of the donors excluded fewer than 20 rarely observed V segments, including chromosome 9 orphons, because counts were too low. The presence/absence analyses assumed that sequencing depth was roughly uniform across donors, and that assumption may not be true. When HLA alleles, especially DR and DQ, strongly co-occurred, TCR associations were difficult to assign to individual alleles. Across donors, most TCR sequences were observed very rarely, whereas some public TCRs were present in many individuals. In both the original and validation cohorts, the classifier was reported to diagnose cytomegalovirus status with high specificity and sensitivity. An association between a missense DCLRE1C variant and V-gene and J-gene trimming of TCR beta chains was found in a later genetic analysis and replicated in an independent cohort. According to a later analysis, TCR association rates differed among HLA loci, with DRB1 alleles showing the most associated TCRs and HLA-C alleles showing the fewest. A further reported finding was that TCR beta sequences accurately predicted the HLA-A and HLA-B alleles for most subjects in the first cohort.

Library method: the immunoSEQ multiplex PCR assay. For the multiplex PCR, a mixture combining 60 forward primers for TCR Vbeta segments and 13 reverse primers for TCR Jbeta segments was used. The CDR3 region of rearranged TCR beta genes was amplified from genomic DNA by a multiplex PCR assay. The amplified TCR beta libraries were sequenced on the Illumina HiSeq System as 87-base-pair reads. The study's processing was this. In a later analysis, tens of millions of unique TCR beta chains were counted across the roughly 670 repertoires, and roughly 11 million of these chains were shared by at least two donors. Raw reads were error-corrected and collapsed into unique sequences with a nearest-neighbor algorithm that merged closely related sequences to remove PCR and sequencing errors. Alignment of CDR3 sequences to IMGT reference sequences was used to assign V, D and J gene segments. For a sequence to be retained, a match of at least six nucleotides to both a V gene segment and a J gene segment was required. A rearrangement counted as productive if the CDR3 had no stop codons and remained in frame with V and J, and every other rearrangement counted as non-productive. CDR3 was defined by IMGT convention, running from the second conserved V-encoded cysteine to the conserved J-encoded phenylalanine. The earlier analysis of 500 to 750 of the donors excluded any sequence lacking an unambiguous match to a single V gene segment. In an earlier analysis of roughly 600 of the donors, a V segment was called functional when productive rearrangements were above 56.7%, and segregating when the standard deviation between donors exceeded 5%. A statistical classification framework was built for diagnosing cytomegalovirus status from the catalog of TCR beta chain sequences. In a later analysis, V and J genes were assigned by comparing TCR nucleotide sequences against IMGT/GENE-DB human TR gene sequences. A later analysis assigned CDR3 sequences and most-parsimonious VDJ recombination scenarios with the TCRdist pipeline. A later analysis defined each TCR beta chain by its CDR3 amino acid sequence plus V-gene family, and excluded reads lacking a unique V-gene family. As a way to deal with suspected cross-contamination and a sequencing artifact, a later analysis dropped hundreds of nucleotide sequences that were highly shared and had low generation probability. A later analysis calculated a clonal expansion index for each public chain from normalized within-repertoire ranks of inferred template counts. Generation probabilities in a later analysis came from a VDJ recombination model fitted to out-of-frame rearrangements, and those results were checked against IGoR. In a later analysis, TCR-TCR, TCR-HLA and TCR-CMV co-occurrence was scored with hypergeometric tests, and a repertoire-size bias correction was applied to TCR pairs. In a later analysis, false discovery rates were estimated by permuting HLA or CMV assignments 20 times. In a later analysis, co-occurring TCRs were grouped with DBSCAN, and TCRdist sequence similarity was added when clustering was performed within HLA-allele-positive subsets. Co-occurrence clustering excluded repertoires with fewer than 30,000 or more than 120,000 public chains, plus five with anomalous nucleotide sharing. The table comes from immuneACCESS by way of TCRdb, which keeps in-frame sequences with V and J called. Part of the clones is missing from these tables; in studies checked, under half for an unresolved V gene and the rest for unknown reasons. V and J calls and clone size are as listed in that table; D and trimming were resolved from the DNA. For this sample there are under 200,000 clones; 60% to 80% appear just once. Of the sample, about 1.3% falls within the top ten clones.

Worth noting for this clone: No cognate antigen has been identified for it. No much larger clone is present one base from it, and per-base qualities are unavailable.

The cohort comprised approximately 700 healthy bone marrow donors. At the time of sampling, every cohort member was nominally healthy, though immune exposures that went unrecorded were likely present. The donor tested CMV seronegative, placing the donor among the approximately 400 seronegative members of the cohort. A peripheral blood sample was provided by each donor, and peripheral blood mononuclear cells were used for TCR beta sequencing. The Qiagen DNeasy Blood Extraction Kit was used to extract genomic DNA from the blood cell samples. This TCR was sampled from a man in his 60s in good health and CMV-seronegative. Specimen: PBMCs.

The CDR3: CASSGQGVGNQPQHF. The DNA is TGTGCCAGCAGTGGCCAGGGTGTGGGCAATCAGCCCCAGCATTTT. The chain is made from TRBV27 and TRBJ1-5; the D segment could be TRBD1, given 5 matching bases. The junction carries 13 bases between V and J, which are trimmed by 5 bases and 2 bases respectively. In the germline V gene (reference sequence), CDR1 corresponds to MNHEY and CDR2 to SMNVEV. From cysteine to phenylalanine, the CDR3 is 15 amino acids long. The only DNA kept is the CDR3, 45 bases in frame from the first base.